In this sample, the clone carrying this T cell receptor beta chain turned up once. The sample is drawn from a study of T cell changes during pregnancy in multiple sclerosis. Sequencing was performed with immunoSEQ multiplex PCR; in TCRdb, only in-frame clones are kept and a portion is missing. In the table there are approximately 60,000 clones, roughly 93% of which are singletons. V was pared by 8 bases and J by 7 bases, with 7 bases of the junction left unmatched. Germline V gene lookup returns CDR1 MGHRA and CDR2 YSYEKL. This CDR3 has 13 residues. This receptor was obtained from a female donor with multiple sclerosis, enrolled in a pregnancy study. The chain joins TRBV4-1 to TRBJ2-1, with 8 bases that match TRBD2. Sequences were derived from peripheral blood, sampled in the second trimester of pregnancy. Here the CDR3 reads CASGAGVRNEQFF. For the CDR3, the DNA is TGCGCCAGCGGAGCGGGGGTGAGGAATGAGCAGTTCTTC.